This T cell receptor (beta chain) was identified in a study of beta chain features in type 1 diabetes. Turning to the study itself: Cell yields, gender and age were comparable in patients and healthy donors.

Sequencing targeted expressed TCRB transcripts, as all isolated RNA had been reverse transcribed. The table came from immunoSEQ multiplex PCR; TCRdb's copy has only in-frame clones and leaves some out. The sample gives almost 350,000 clones, approximately 8.2% of which show up once; approximately 0.47% is in the top ten. This clone was counted a few times. The antigen remains undetermined. The CDR3 sequence is 12 residues long. Germline CDR1 and CDR2: SQVTM and ANQGSEA. V was trimmed by 2 bases and J by 2 bases, leaving 5 bases between them. Findings and caveats of the study: Relative to healthy donors, patients appeared to have naive, central memory and Treg TCRB repertoires that were more similar. Patients and controls would be equally affected if PCR favored shorter templates. VDJ junctions from type 1 diabetes patients carried fewer insertions and larger deletions.

This chain connects TRBV29-1 to TRBJ2-3; the D is unclear. The sequenced sample was central memory CD4+ T cells from blood. The receptor's source is a woman aged 18-29 years in good health. The CDR3 coding sequence is TGCAGCGTTGAACTAGACACAGATACGCAGTATTTT. Amino acids: CSVELDTDTQYF.